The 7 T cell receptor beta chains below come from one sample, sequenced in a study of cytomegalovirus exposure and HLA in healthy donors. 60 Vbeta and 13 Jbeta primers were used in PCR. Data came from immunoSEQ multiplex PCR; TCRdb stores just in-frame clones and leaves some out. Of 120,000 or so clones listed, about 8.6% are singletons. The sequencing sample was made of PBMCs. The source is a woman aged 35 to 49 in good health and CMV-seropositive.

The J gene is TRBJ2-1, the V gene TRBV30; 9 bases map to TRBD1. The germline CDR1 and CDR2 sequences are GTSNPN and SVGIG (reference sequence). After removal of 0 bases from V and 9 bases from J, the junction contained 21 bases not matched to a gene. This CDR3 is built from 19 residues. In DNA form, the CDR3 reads TGTGCCTGGAGTGTCATGACAGGGGGATGGGGGGGGGCTGGCGGTGAGCAGTTCTTC. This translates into CAWSVMTGGWGGAGGEQFF.

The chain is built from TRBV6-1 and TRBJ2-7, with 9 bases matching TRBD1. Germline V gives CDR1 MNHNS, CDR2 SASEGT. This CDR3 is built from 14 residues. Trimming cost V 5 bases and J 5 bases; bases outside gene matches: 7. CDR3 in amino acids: CASSSRDRVHEQYF. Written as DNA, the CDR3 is TGTGCCAGCAGTTCCCGGGACAGGGTCCACGAGCAGTACTTC.

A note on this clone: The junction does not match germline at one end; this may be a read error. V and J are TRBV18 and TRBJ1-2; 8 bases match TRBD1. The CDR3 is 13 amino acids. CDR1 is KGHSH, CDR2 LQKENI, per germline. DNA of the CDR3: TGTACCAGCTCAGAGGACAGGGAGCATGGCTACACCTTC. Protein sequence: CTSSEDREHGYTF.

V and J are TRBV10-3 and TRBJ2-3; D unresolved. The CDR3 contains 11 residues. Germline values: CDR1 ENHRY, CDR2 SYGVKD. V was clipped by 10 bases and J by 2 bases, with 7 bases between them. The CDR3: CATAATDTQYF. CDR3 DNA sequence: TGTGCCACGGCGGCCACAGATACGCAGTATTTT.

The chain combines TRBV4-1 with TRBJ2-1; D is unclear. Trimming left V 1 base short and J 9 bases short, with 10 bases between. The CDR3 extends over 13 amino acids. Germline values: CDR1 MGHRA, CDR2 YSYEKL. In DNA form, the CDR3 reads TGCGCCAGCAGCCAAGGGGCGCTTTCTGAGCAGTTCTTC. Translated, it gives CASSQGALSEQFF.

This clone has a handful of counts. This CDR3 reads CASSPRQGGNEQYF. Here the CDR3 DNA reads TGTGCCAGCTCACCAAGACAGGGAGGCAACGAGCAGTACTTC. The chain recombines TRBV18 with TRBJ2-7; TRBD1 might be the D (7 bases). V was clipped by 2 bases and J by 5 bases, with 13 bases between them. CDR3 size: 14 residues. Germline CDR1 is KGHSH and CDR2 is LQKENI. Based on the CDR3 plus reference TRBV18 and TRBJ2-7, the full variable domain is NAGVMQNPRHLVRRRGQEARLRCSPMKGHSHVYWYRQLPEEGLKFMVYLQKENIIDESGMPKERFSAEFPKEGPSILRIQQVVRGDSAAYFCASSPRQGGNEQYFGPGTRLTVT.

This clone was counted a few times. The CDR3 nucleotides read TGCGCCAGCGGCATCGCGGGGGGGGCGGAGACCCAGTACTTC. Its translation: CASGIAGGAETQYF. The chain couples TRBV5-1 to TRBJ2-5; 9 bases match TRBD2. Germline assignment: CDR1 SGHRS and CDR2 YFSETQ. This CDR3 spans 14 amino acids. J gave up 5 bases and V 7 bases, and 9 bases lay outside the gene matches.